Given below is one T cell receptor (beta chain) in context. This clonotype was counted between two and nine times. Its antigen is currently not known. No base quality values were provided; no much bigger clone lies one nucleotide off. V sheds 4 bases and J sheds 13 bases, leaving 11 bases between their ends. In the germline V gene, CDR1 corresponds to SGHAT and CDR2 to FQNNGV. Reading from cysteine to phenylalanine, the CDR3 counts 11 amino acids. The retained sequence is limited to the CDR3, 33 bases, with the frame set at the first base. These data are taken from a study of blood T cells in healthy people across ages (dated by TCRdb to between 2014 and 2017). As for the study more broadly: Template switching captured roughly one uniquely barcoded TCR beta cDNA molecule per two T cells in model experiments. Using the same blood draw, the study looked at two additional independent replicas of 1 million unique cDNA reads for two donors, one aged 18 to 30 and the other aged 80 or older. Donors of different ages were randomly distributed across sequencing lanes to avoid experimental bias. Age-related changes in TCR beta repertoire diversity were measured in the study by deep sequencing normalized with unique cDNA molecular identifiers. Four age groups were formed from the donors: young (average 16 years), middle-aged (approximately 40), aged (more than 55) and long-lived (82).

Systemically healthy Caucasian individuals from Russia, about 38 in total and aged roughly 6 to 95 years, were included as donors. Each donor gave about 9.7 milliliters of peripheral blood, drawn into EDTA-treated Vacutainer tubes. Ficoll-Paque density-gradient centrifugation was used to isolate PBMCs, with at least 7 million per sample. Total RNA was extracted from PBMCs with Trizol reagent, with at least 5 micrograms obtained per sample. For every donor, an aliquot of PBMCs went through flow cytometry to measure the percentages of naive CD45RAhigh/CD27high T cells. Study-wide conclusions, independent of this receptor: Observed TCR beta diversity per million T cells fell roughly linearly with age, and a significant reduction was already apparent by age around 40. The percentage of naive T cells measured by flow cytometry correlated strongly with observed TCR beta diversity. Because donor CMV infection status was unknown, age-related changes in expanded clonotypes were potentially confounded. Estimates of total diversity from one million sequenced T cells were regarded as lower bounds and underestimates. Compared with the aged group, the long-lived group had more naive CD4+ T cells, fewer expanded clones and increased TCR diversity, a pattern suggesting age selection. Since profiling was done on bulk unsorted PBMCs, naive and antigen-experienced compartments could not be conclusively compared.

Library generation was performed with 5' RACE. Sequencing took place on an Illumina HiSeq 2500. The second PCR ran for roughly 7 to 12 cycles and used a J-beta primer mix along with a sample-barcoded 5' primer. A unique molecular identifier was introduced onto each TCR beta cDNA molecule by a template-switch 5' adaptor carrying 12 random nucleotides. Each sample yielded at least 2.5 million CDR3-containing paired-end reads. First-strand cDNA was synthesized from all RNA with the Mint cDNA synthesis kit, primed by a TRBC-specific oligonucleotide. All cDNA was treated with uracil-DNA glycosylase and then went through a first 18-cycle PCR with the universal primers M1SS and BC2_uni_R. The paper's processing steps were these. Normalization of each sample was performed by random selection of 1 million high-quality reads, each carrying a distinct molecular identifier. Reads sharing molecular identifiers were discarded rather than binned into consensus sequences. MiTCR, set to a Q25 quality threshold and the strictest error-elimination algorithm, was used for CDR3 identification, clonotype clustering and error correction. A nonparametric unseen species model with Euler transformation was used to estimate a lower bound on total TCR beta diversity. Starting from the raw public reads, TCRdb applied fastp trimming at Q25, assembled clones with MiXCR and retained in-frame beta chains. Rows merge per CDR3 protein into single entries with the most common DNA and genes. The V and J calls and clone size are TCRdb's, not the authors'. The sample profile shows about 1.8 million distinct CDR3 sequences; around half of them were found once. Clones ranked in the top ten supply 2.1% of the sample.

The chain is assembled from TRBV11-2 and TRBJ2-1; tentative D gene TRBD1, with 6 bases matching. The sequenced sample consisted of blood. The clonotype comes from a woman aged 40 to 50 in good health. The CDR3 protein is CASSSGHGQFF. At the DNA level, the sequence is TGTGCCAGCAGCTCGGGACACGGACAGTTCTTC.